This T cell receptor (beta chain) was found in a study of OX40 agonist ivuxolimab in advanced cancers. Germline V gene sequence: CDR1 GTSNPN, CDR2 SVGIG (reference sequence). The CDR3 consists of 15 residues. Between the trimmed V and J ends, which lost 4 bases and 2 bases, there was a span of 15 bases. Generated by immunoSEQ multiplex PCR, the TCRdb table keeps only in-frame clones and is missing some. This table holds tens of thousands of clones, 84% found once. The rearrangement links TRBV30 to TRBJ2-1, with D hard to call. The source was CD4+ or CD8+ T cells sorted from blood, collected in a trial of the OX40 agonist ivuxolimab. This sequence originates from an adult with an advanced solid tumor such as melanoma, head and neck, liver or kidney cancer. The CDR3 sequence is CAWNDVGFPYNEQFF. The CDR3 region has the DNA TGTGCCTGGAATGATGTCGGCTTTCCCTACAATGAGCAGTTCTTC.